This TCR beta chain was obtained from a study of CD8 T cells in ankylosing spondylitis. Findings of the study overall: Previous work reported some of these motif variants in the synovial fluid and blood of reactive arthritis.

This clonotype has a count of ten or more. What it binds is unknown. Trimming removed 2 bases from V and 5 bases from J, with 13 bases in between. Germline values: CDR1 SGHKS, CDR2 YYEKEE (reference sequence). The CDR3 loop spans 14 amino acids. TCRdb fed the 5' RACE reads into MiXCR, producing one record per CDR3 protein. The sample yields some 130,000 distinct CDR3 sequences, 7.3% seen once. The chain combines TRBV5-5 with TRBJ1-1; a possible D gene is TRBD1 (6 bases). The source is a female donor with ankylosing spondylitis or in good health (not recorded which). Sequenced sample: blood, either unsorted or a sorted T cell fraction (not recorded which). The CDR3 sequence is CASSLEQGRTEAFF. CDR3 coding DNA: TGTGCCAGCAGCTTAGAACAGGGCCGGACTGAAGCTTTCTTT.